Following are 19 T cell receptor beta chains from one sample sequenced in a study of circulating and synovial CD4+ cells in juvenile arthritis (dated by TCRdb to between 2012 and 2015). The method was the immunoSEQ multiplex PCR assay. This immuneACCESS table, as held by TCRdb, lists in-frame sequences with V and J called but not all clones. Of the missing ones, under half trace to an unresolved V gene in checked studies; the others have no known cause. The sample table holds 30,000 to 40,000 clones, of which 90% to 95% were seen once. The biggest ten clones account for around 0.68% of the sample. Sequencing was carried out using CD4+ T cells from blood. Receptors originate from a human donor with juvenile idiopathic arthritis.

This sequence joins TRBV4-2 and TRBJ2-3; TRBD2 matches 9 bases. The CDR3 sequence is 15 residues long. The J segment lost 1 base and the V segment lost 5 bases, leaving 4 bases of the junction unmatched. CDR1 is LGHNA, CDR2 YNFKEQ, per germline. The CDR3 DNA is TGTGCCAGCAGCGCAAGACTAGCGGGCACAGATACGCAGTATTTT. Translation gives CASSARLAGTDTQYF.

The sample holds one count of this clone. The V gene is TRBV10-3, the J gene TRBJ2-6; TRBD1 matches 8 bases. This CDR3 is 16 amino acids long. V dropped 8 bases and J dropped 0; count of bases not matched to a gene: 6. In germline, CDR1 is ENHRY, CDR2 SYGVKD. CDR3 in amino acids: CAIGGTGSSGANVLTF. In DNA, the CDR3 is TGTGCCATCGGCGGGACAGGCTCCTCTGGGGCCAACGTCCTGACTTTC.

The rearrangement links TRBV5-6 to TRBJ2-7; 8 bases are a match to TRBD1. CDR1 and CDR2 from the germline V gene are SGHDT and YYEEEE. This CDR3 comprises 15 residues. Trimming at V came to 4 bases and at J to 5 bases, leaving 11 bases not matched to a gene. CDR3 in DNA: TGTGCCAGCAGCATCGCGCCCAGGGGGCAGAACGAGCAGTACTTC. Its translation is CASSIAPRGQNEQYF.

The chain couples TRBV28 to TRBJ2-5; the match to TRBD2 covers 12 bases. V was clipped by 5 bases and J by 5 bases; unmatched bases: 6. The germline gives CDR1 MDHEN, CDR2 SYDVKM. The CDR3 consists of 15 residues. The CDR3 region has the DNA TGTGCCAGCAGTCGCCGACTAGCGGGAGTGGAGACCCAGTACTTC. It encodes CASSRRLAGVETQYF. The variable domain in full, completed from reference TRBV28 and TRBJ2-5, reads DVKVTQSSRYLVKRTGEKVFLECVQDMDHENMFWYRQDPGLGLRLIYFSYDVKMKEKGDIPEGYSVSREKKERFSLILESASTNQTSMYLCASSRRLAGVETQYFGPGTRLLVL.

This CDR3 reads CASSPRVGNQPQHF. The CDR3 bases are TGTGCCAGTAGTCCCCGGGTTGGCAATCAGCCCCAGCATTTT. The genes are TRBV19 and TRBJ1-5; D remains ambiguous. V lost 5 bases to trimming and J lost 2 bases, with 10 bases between them. There are 14 residues in the CDR3. Germline V lookup: CDR1 LNHDA, CDR2 SQIVND (reference sequence). Full variable domain (outside the CDR3, taken from reference TRBV19 and TRBJ1-5): DGGITQSPKYLFRKEGQNVTLSCEQNLNHDAMYWYRQDPGQGLRLIYYSQIVNDFQKGDIAEGYSVSREKKESFPLTVTSAQKNPTAFYLCASSPRVGNQPQHFGDGTRLSIL.

The chain recombines TRBV5-4 with TRBJ2-7; D may be TRBD2 (6 bases). There are 15 residues in the CDR3. Germline-derived CDR1 and CDR2 are SGHNT and YYREEE (reference sequence). Trimming stripped 3 bases from V and 3 bases from J, with 16 bases between. The CDR3 sequence is CASSSLRDSIYEQYF. The DNA of the CDR3 is TGTGCCAGCAGCTCCCTGAGGGACTCCATCTACGAGCAGTACTTC.

The CDR3 spells CASRGQGGQLDTEAFF. CDR3 DNA: TGTGCCAGTAGAGGACAGGGTGGTCAGCTTGACACTGAAGCTTTCTTT. The chain is built from TRBV19 and TRBJ1-1, with 8 bases that match TRBD1. V trimming: 6 bases; J trimming: 3 bases; junction bases outside the gene matches: 12. Germline CDR1 is LNHDA and CDR2 is SQIVND (reference sequence). The CDR3 loop spans 16 amino acids.

This chain uses TRBV9 with TRBJ2-1; the match to TRBD2 covers 8 bases. J gave up 10 bases and V 0 bases, and 9 bases lay outside the gene matches. CDR3 length equals 15 residues. Per germline, CDR1 SGDLS and CDR2 YYNGEE. In DNA form, the CDR3 reads TGTGCCAGCAGCGTAGACATTTTGGAGCGGGGGGAGCAGTTCTTC. Its protein product is CASSVDILERGEQFF.

This clone has only one observation. The chain recombines TRBV7-9 with TRBJ2-7, with D possibly TRBD1 on 5 matching bases. V lost 4 bases, J lost 9 bases, and 16 bases lay in between. Looked up from germline, CDR1 is SEHNR and CDR2 is FQNEAQ (reference sequence). The CDR3 contains 13 residues. The CDR3 sequence: CASSSPSDQGQYF. The CDR3 nucleotides read TGTGCCAGCAGCTCCCCGTCGGACCAGGGGCAGTACTTC.

The genes are TRBV27 and TRBJ2-7; a possible D gene is TRBD1 (5 bases). CDR3 length equals 13 residues. V was pared by 5 bases and J by 0 bases, with 8 bases between. The V gene's germline CDR1 is MNHEY and CDR2 SMNVEV (reference sequence). CDR3 region: CASSGQPSYEQYF. CDR3 sequence (DNA): TGTGCCAGCAGTGGACAACCCTCCTACGAGCAGTACTTC.

In nucleotides, the CDR3 is TGTGCCATCATGCGAAGCGGCGATTCATACTCCTACGAGCAGTACTTC. It is translated as CAIMRSGDSYSYEQYF. The gene calls are TRBV10-3 and TRBJ2-5, with a tentative D call TRBD2 (5 bases). TRBJ2-7 matches the DNA end more closely, so the J call is doubtful. The CDR3 runs 16 residues. Germline V gene data show CDR1 as ENHRY and CDR2 as SYGVKD.

The rearrangement links TRBV9 to TRBJ2-2; D is possibly TRBD2 (6 bases). The CDR3 is 15 amino acids. Germline V gives CDR1 SGDLS, CDR2 YYNGEE. The ends were cut back, 1 base at V and 3 bases at J, with 10 bases in the middle. The CDR3 DNA reads TGTGCCAGCAGCGTAAGACTAGACCACACCGGGGAGCTGTTTTTT. This sequence encodes CASSVRLDHTGELFF.

The chain recombines TRBV6-1 with TRBJ2-1, with 12 bases lining up with TRBD2. V shed 2 bases and J 4 bases; nucleotides not matched to a gene: 3. CDR3 length equals 16 residues. CDR1 is MNHNS and CDR2 is SASEGT in the germline V gene. CDR3 protein: CASSENLAGGYNEQFF. CDR3 sequence (DNA): TGTGCCAGCAGTGAAAACCTAGCGGGGGGGTACAATGAGCAGTTCTTC.

This chain uses TRBV9 with TRBJ2-1; 9 nucleotides match TRBD2. The CDR3 has 18 residues. Trimming took 2 bases from V and 5 from J; bases not matched to a gene: 14. From germline, CDR1 is SGDLS and CDR2 YYNGEE. The CDR3 is CASSVQIRAGGSNNEQFF. In nucleotides, the CDR3 is TGTGCCAGCAGCGTCCAAATCAGAGCGGGGGGCAGTAACAATGAGCAGTTCTTC.

This chain links TRBV6-5 with TRBJ2-7; the match to TRBD1 covers 8 bases. This CDR3 has 13 amino acids. The trim removed 6 bases at V and 6 bases at J, leaving 7 bases unmatched. CDR1 is MNHEY, CDR2 SVGAGI, per germline. Here the CDR3 reads CASRRQGRSEQYF. CDR3 bases: TGTGCCAGCAGGAGACAGGGGCGAAGCGAGCAGTACTTC.

This rearrangement joins TRBV5-5 to TRBJ2-7, with 9 nucleotides matching TRBD2. The CDR3 length is 14 residues. Germline CDR1 SGHKS, CDR2 YYEKEE (reference sequence). V gave up 4 bases and J gave up 4 bases; unmatched junction bases: 6. The CDR3 loop is CASSEAGGPYEQYF. Here the CDR3 DNA reads TGTGCCAGCAGCGAGGCGGGGGGGCCGTACGAGCAGTACTTC.

This clone showed up just a few times. The J gene is TRBJ2-2, the V gene TRBV6-4, with no clear D. The CDR3 runs 14 residues. The ends were cut back, 6 bases at V and 1 base at J, with 9 bases in the middle. CDR1 MRHNA and CDR2 SNTAGT come from the germline V gene. This CDR3 reads CASRPNLNTGELFF. CDR3 DNA sequence: TGTGCCAGCAGACCTAATTTGAACACCGGGGAGCTGTTTTTT.

The V gene is TRBV5-1, the J gene TRBJ2-2; no firm D call. CDR3 length: 15 amino acids. The germline V and J ends were trimmed by 4 bases and 0 bases, with 10 bases remaining between them. The germline V gene encodes CDR1 SGHRS and CDR2 YFSETQ. In DNA, the CDR3 is TGCGCCAGCAGCATCAGTATTCCGAACACCGGGGAGCTGTTTTTT. Translated: CASSISIPNTGELFF.

This chain uses TRBV5-6 with TRBJ1-1, with D possibly being TRBD1 (6 bases). V lost 2 bases to trimming and J lost 7 bases, with 18 bases between them. CDR1 and CDR2 (germline): SGHDT, YYEEEE. The CDR3 contains 15 residues. The CDR3 loop is CASSFFVEGENEAFF. CDR3 nucleotides: TGTGCCAGCAGCTTTTTCGTCGAGGGGGAGAATGAAGCTTTCTTT.